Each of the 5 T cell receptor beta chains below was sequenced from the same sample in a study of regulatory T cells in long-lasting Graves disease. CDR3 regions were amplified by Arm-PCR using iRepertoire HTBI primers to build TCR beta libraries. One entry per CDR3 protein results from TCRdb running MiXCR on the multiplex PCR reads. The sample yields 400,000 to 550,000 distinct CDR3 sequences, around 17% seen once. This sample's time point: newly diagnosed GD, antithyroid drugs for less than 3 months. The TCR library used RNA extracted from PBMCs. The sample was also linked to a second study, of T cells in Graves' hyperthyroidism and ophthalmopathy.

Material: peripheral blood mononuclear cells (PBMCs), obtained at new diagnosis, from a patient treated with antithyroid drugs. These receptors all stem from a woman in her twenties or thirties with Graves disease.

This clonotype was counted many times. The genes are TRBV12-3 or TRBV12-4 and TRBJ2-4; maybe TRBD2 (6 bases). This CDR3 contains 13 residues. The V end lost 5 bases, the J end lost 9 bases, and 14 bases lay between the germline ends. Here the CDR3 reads CASSVREWSIQYF. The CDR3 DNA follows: TGTGCCAGCAGTGTCCGGGAGTGGAGCATTCAGTACTTC.

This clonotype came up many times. CDR3 residues: CASSLSSQGIYEQYF. CDR3 DNA sequence: TGTGCCAGCAGCTTAAGTTCCCAGGGGATCTACGAGCAGTACTTC. The rearrangement links TRBV7-3 to TRBJ2-7, with D possibly TRBD1 on 6 matching bases. This CDR3 contains 15 residues. CDR1 and CDR2 (germline): SGHTA, FQGTGA. V shed 1 base and J shed 3 bases, with 13 bases lying between them. The variable domain in full, completed from reference TRBV7-3 and TRBJ2-7, reads GAGVSQTPSNKVTEKGKYVELRCDPISGHTALYWYRQSLGQGPEFLIYFQGTGAADDSGLPNDRFFAVRPEGSVSTLKIQRTERGDSAVYLCASSLSSQGIYEQYFGPGTRLTVT.

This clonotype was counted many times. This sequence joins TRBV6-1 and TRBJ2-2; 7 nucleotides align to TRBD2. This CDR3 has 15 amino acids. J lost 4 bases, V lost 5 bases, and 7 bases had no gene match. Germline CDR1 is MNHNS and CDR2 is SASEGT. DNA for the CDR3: TGTGCCAGCAGTCGAGCGGGCGGGGGCACCGGGGAGCTGTTTTTT. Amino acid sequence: CASSRAGGGTGELFF.

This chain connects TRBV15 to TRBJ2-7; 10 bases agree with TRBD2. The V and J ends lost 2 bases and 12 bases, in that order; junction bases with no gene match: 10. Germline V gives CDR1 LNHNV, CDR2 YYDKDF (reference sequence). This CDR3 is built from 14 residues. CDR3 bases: TGTGCCACCAGCAGAAGGGGGGCTAGCGGGGGACGGTACTTC. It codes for CATSRRGASGGRYF.

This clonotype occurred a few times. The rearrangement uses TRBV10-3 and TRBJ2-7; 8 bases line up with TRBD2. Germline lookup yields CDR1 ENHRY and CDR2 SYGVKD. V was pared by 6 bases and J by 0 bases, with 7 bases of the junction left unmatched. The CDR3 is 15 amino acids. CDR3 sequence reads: CAISDREGFSYEQYF. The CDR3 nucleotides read TGTGCCATCAGCGACCGGGAGGGATTCTCCTACGAGCAGTACTTC.